The 18 T cell receptor beta chains listed next were all sequenced from one sample in a study of beta chain features in type 1 diabetes. Every isolated RNA sample was fully reverse transcribed, so sequencing captured expressed TCRB transcripts. Sequenced by immunoSEQ multiplex PCR; TCRdb stores in-frame clones only, minus some. The profile covers 200,000 to 250,000 clones, with over 8.5% appearing a single time and 0.03% to 0.035% taken by the ten largest. Material for sequencing was naive CD4+ T cells from blood. Receptors were obtained from a young woman in good health.

This clone turned up a few times. CDR3 DNA: TGTGCCAGCAGCTTAGTTGGGGGCGGGAGTGATACGCAGTATTTT. Its translation: CASSLVGGGSDTQYF. J is TRBJ2-3 and V is TRBV11-2; D is perhaps TRBD2 (7 bases). This CDR3 comprises 15 residues. Trimming pared 1 base from V and 6 bases from J, leaving 14 bases between. Germline V CDR1 and CDR2: SGHAT, FQNNGV.

This rearrangement joins TRBV2 to TRBJ1-6; D is possibly TRBD1 (6 bases). This CDR3 is 14 amino acids long. Germline CDR1 is SNHLY and CDR2 is FYNNEI. V lost 4 bases to trimming and J lost 8 bases, with 12 bases between them. The CDR3 loop reads CASSVTGMYSPLHF. The CDR3 DNA reads TGTGCCAGCAGTGTTACAGGGATGTATTCACCCCTCCACTTT.

CDR3 loop: CASSRGNYNEQFF. The CDR3 nucleotides are TGTGCCAGCAGCCGGGGGAACTACAATGAGCAGTTCTTC. The chain has TRBV5-4 and TRBJ2-1; a possible D gene is TRBD2 (6 bases). V was clipped by 4 bases and J by 3 bases, with 8 bases between them. This CDR3 contains 13 residues. Germline V gene lookup returns CDR1 SGHNT and CDR2 YYREEE (reference sequence).

Only a few counts were recorded for this clone. CDR3 residues: CASSPTLLANTGELFF. CDR3 bases: TGTGCCAGCTCACCAACCCTACTAGCGAACACCGGGGAGCTGTTTTTT. This chain links TRBV18 with TRBJ2-2; maybe TRBD2 (5 bases). The CDR3 totals 16 residues. Germline CDR1 is KGHSH and CDR2 is LQKENI. Between the trimmed V and J ends, which lost 2 bases and 0 bases, there was a span of 10 bases. Together with reference TRBV18 and TRBJ2-2, the CDR3 gives the full variable domain: NAGVMQNPRHLVRRRGQEARLRCSPMKGHSHVYWYRQLPEEGLKFMVYLQKENIIDESGMPKERFSAEFPKEGPSILRIQQVVRGDSAAYFCASSPTLLANTGELFFGEGSRLTVL.

This clone was picked up a small number of times. The chain employs TRBV5-4 and TRBJ2-6, with 15 positions matching TRBD2. The length of the CDR3 is 18 residues. V lost 4 bases, J lost 4 bases, and 6 bases stayed unmatched. Germline loops: CDR1 SGHNT, CDR2 YYREEE (reference sequence). The CDR3: CASSPGLAGGRGANVLTF. As DNA, the CDR3 is TGTGCCAGCAGCCCGGGACTAGCGGGAGGCCGGGGGGCCAACGTCCTGACTTTC.

This clone has only a few counts. V gene TRBV30 combines with J gene TRBJ1-5; TRBD1 might be the D (5 bases). CDR3 length: 13 amino acids. The germline CDR1 and CDR2 sequences are GTSNPN and SVGIG (reference sequence). V was trimmed by 2 bases and J by 3 bases, leaving 8 bases between them. CDR3 bases: TGTGCCTGGAGTCACAGGTTCAATCAGCCCCAGCATTTT. The encoded protein is CAWSHRFNQPQHF.

The table lists this clone with a few counts. For the CDR3, the DNA is TGTGCCAGCAGCTTGGTCGGCGGAGCAGAAGCTTTCTTT. Encoded protein: CASSLVGGAEAFF. The chain joins TRBV5-4 to TRBJ1-1; D gene unclear. The germline V gene has CDR1 SGHNT and CDR2 YYREEE (reference sequence). This CDR3 has 13 amino acids. V lost 0 bases and J 8 bases, leaving 11 bases between the germline ends. Full variable domain (remainder filled in from reference TRBV5-4 and TRBJ1-1): ETGVTQSPTHLIKTRGQQVTLRCSSQSGHNTVSWYQQALGQGPQFIFQYYREEENGRGNFPPRFSGLQFPNYSSELNVNALELDDSALYLCASSLVGGAEAFFGQGTRLTVV.

The genes are TRBV30 and TRBJ2-7; D might be TRBD2 (6 bases). V was pared by 5 bases and J by 1 base, with 15 bases between. CDR1 is GTSNPN, CDR2 SVGIG, per germline (reference sequence). The CDR3 runs 14 residues. The CDR3 reads CAWQPPGRSYEQYF. The CDR3 nucleotides are TGTGCCTGGCAACCCCCCGGGAGATCCTACGAGCAGTACTTC.

This clone was counted a few times. This chain connects TRBV12-5 to TRBJ2-1; 7 bases are a match to TRBD1. The ends lost 1 base at V and 0 bases at J; junction bases unmatched: 0. The CDR3 is 15 residues long. The germline gives CDR1 LGHNT, CDR2 FRNRAP. The CDR3 reads CASGLGDSSYNEQFF. The CDR3 DNA follows: TGTGCTAGTGGTTTGGGGGACAGCTCCTACAATGAGCAGTTCTTC.

The chain joins TRBV30 to TRBJ2-5; 8 nucleotides match TRBD2. The V segment lost 0 bases and the J segment 9 bases; nucleotides outside the gene matches: 6. Germline lookup yields CDR1 GTSNPN and CDR2 SVGIG (reference sequence). CDR3 length: 13 residues. This CDR3 reads CAWSVSPGGAQYF. In nucleotides, the CDR3 is TGTGCCTGGAGTGTATCGCCGGGAGGGGCCCAGTACTTC.

V usage is TRBV28 and J usage is TRBJ1-1; 10 nucleotides agree with TRBD1. CDR3 size: 15 residues. V lost 2 bases, J lost 4 bases, and 4 bases stayed unmatched. Germline CDR1 MDHEN, CDR2 SYDVKM. The CDR3 region has the DNA TGTGCCAGCAGTTTAGGGACAGGGGAGGGCACTGAAGCTTTCTTT. It is translated as CASSLGTGEGTEAFF. Using reference TRBV28 and TRBJ1-1 for the parts outside the CDR3, the full variable domain is DVKVTQSSRYLVKRTGEKVFLECVQDMDHENMFWYRQDPGLGLRLIYFSYDVKMKEKGDIPEGYSVSREKKERFSLILESASTNQTSMYLCASSLGTGEGTEAFFGQGTRLTVV.

This sequence joins TRBV7-2 and TRBJ2-7, with 7 bases lining up with TRBD2. The CDR3 runs 15 residues. V was clipped by 5 bases and J by 2 bases; unmatched bases: 9. Per germline, CDR1 SGHTA and CDR2 FQGNSA. The CDR3 region has the DNA TGTGCCAGCAGCCGATCGAGGAGCGGGGCCTACGAGCAGTACTTC. Protein: CASSRSRSGAYEQYF. Variable domain in full (rest from reference TRBV7-2 and TRBJ2-7): GAGVSQSPSNKVTEKGKDVELRCDPISGHTALYWYRQSLGQGLEFLIYFQGNSAPDKSGLPSDRFSAERTGGSVSTLTIQRTQQEDSAVYLCASSRSRSGAYEQYFGPGTRLTVT.

This chain connects TRBV5-1 to TRBJ2-1; 8 nucleotides align to TRBD1. The CDR3 has 15 residues. The germline V gene encodes CDR1 SGHRS and CDR2 YFSETQ. V lost 2 bases, J lost 1 base, and 2 bases stayed unmatched. The CDR3 nucleotides read TGCGCCAGCAGCTTCCGGGACAGGTCCTACAATGAGCAGTTCTTC. It is translated as CASSFRDRSYNEQFF. Full variable domain (remainder filled in from reference TRBV5-1 and TRBJ2-1): KAGVTQTPRYLIKTRGQQVTLSCSPISGHRSVSWYQQTPGQGLQFLFEYFSETQRNKGNFPGRFSGRQFSNSRSEMNVSTLELGDSALYLCASSFRDRSYNEQFFGPGTRLTVL.

The chain links TRBV27 to TRBJ1-1; no firm D call. V was pared by 3 bases and J by 4 bases, with 15 bases between. The CDR3 is made up of 15 amino acids. Germline CDR1 and CDR2: MNHEY and SMNVEV (reference sequence). CDR3 bases: TGTGCCAGCAGTTTGTTTCAGAGATGGAGCACTGAAGCTTTCTTT. Translated: CASSLFQRWSTEAFF.

This clone was detected only a few times. This chain connects TRBV7-2 to TRBJ2-7, with 12 bases fitting TRBD2. Looked up from germline, CDR1 is SGHTA and CDR2 is FQGNSA. Trimming took 7 bases from V and 3 from J; bases not matched to a gene: 10. This CDR3 is 16 amino acids long. The CDR3 nucleotides are TGTGCCAGCACCAAAAAACTAGCGGGAGGTCTCTACGAGCAGTACTTC. It encodes CASTKKLAGGLYEQYF.

This clone came up a few times. The V gene is TRBV10-3, the J gene TRBJ1-2; D is ambiguous. Deletions cut 0 bases from V and 8 bases from J, with 10 bases between. Per germline, CDR1 ENHRY and CDR2 SYGVKD. The CDR3 is made up of 13 amino acids. In DNA form, the CDR3 reads TGTGCCATCAGTGAGTCAGGAGTTAGGGGCTACACCTTC. Protein product: CAISESGVRGYTF.

This clone was seen more than once but under ten times. The CDR3 loop is CASLPRTGNSEQYF. Here the CDR3 DNA reads TGTGCCAGCCTGCCTCGGACAGGGAATAGTGAGCAGTACTTC. The J gene is TRBJ2-7, the V gene TRBV2; 8 nucleotides line up with TRBD1. Germline values: CDR1 SNHLY, CDR2 FYNNEI. This CDR3 spans 14 amino acids. V shed 8 bases and J 7 bases; nucleotides not matched to a gene: 13. Variable domain in full (rest from reference TRBV2 and TRBJ2-7): EPEVTQTPSHQVTQMGQEVILRCVPISNHLYFYWYRQILGQKVEFLVSFYNNEISEKSEIFDDQFSVERPDGSNFTLKIRSTKLEDSAMYFCASLPRTGNSEQYFGPGTRLTVT.

V gene TRBV5-4 combines with J gene TRBJ1-1; D is unresolved. The CDR3 length is 11 residues. V was shortened by 3 bases and J by 10 bases, with 10 bases between the two germline ends. Looked up from germline, CDR1 is SGHNT and CDR2 is YYREEE (reference sequence). The CDR3 DNA follows: TGTGCCAGCAGCTCCGGACTGAGAGCTTTCTTT. Its protein is CASSSGLRAFF.